This passage covers 27 T cell receptor beta chains from one sample sequenced in a study of blood T cell repertoires in COVID-19. Sequencing used immunoSEQ multiplex PCR; TCRdb keeps in-frame clones, though not all of them. The sample records 80,000 to 85,000 clones, about four fifths being singletons. Sample: peripheral blood. Receptors were obtained from a human donor in a cohort sampled during active COVID-19.

This chain joins TRBV27 and TRBJ2-1; TRBD2 matches 8 bases. The CDR3 is 16 amino acids. The J segment lost 5 bases and the V segment lost 4 bases, leaving 10 bases of the junction unmatched. Germline lookup yields CDR1 MNHEY and CDR2 SMNVEV (reference sequence). CDR3 sequence (DNA): TGTGCCAGCAGTTCCGTTAGCGGGGTATCGAACAATGAGCAGTTCTTC. Translating it yields CASSSVSGVSNNEQFF.

The chain combines TRBV30 with TRBJ1-2, with D hard to call. CDR3 length equals 11 residues. The V end lost 1 base, the J end lost 4 bases, and 4 bases lay between the germline ends. CDR1 GTSNPN and CDR2 SVGIG come from the germline V gene (reference sequence). CDR3 loop: CAWSAGYGYTF. The CDR3 DNA follows: TGTGCCTGGAGTGCAGGCTATGGCTACACCTTC.

As concerns this clone: One end of the junction does not line up with germline, which may come from a read error. The chain is built from TRBV2 and TRBJ2-3; the match to TRBD1 covers 10 bases. The CDR3 is made up of 13 amino acids. CDR1 and CDR2 from the germline V gene are SNHLY and FYNNEI. In nucleotides, the CDR3 is TGTGCCAGCAGTGGGACAGGACAGGGGGAGAGGGTATTT. Translated: CASSGTGQGERVF.

The CDR3 is CASSVGWGENQETQYF. The CDR3 coding sequence is TGTGCCAGCAGCGTAGGGTGGGGCGAAAACCAAGAGACCCAGTACTTC. This chain joins TRBV9 and TRBJ2-5; tentative D call: TRBD1 (5 bases). Germline loops: CDR1 SGDLS, CDR2 YYNGEE. The CDR3 length is 16 residues. Trimming removed 0 bases from V and 0 bases from J, with 12 bases in between.

V is TRBV19 and J is TRBJ2-7, with a weak D call TRBD1 (7 bases). Deletions cut 5 bases from V and 5 bases from J, with 19 bases between. CDR3 size: 15 residues. Germline CDR1 LNHDA, CDR2 SQIVND (reference sequence). The CDR3 reads CASSPPGGGKNEQYF. CDR3 coding DNA: TGTGCCAGTAGTCCCCCAGGAGGGGGCAAGAACGAGCAGTACTTC.

The gene calls are TRBV28 and TRBJ2-3; TRBD2 agrees at 7 bases. Germline CDR1 and CDR2: MDHEN and SYDVKM. With 6 bases clipped from V and 1 base from J, the junction kept 7 bases outside the gene matches. The CDR3 sequence is 15 residues long. The CDR3 protein is CASRSGTTRTDTQYF. CDR3 nucleotides: TGTGCCAGCAGATCCGGGACTACACGCACAGATACGCAGTATTTT.

The rearrangement joins TRBV5-1 to TRBJ2-1; TRBD2 matches at 10 bases. The CDR3 runs 16 residues. Germline values: CDR1 SGHRS, CDR2 YFSETQ. With 4 bases clipped from V and 5 bases from J, the junction kept 9 bases outside the gene matches. This chain's CDR3 is CASSTRGSGGDNEQFF. CDR3 DNA: TGCGCCAGCAGCACCCGGGGGAGCGGGGGGGACAATGAGCAGTTCTTC.

The chain employs TRBV18 and TRBJ1-1, with 10 bases identical to TRBD1. Germline CDR1 and CDR2: KGHSH and LQKENI. The ends lost 5 bases at V and 8 bases at J; junction bases unmatched: 5. The CDR3 consists of 13 residues. For the CDR3, the DNA is TGTGCCAGCTCAAGGGACAGGGGCGAGGAAGCTTTCTTT. Translated, it gives CASSRDRGEEAFF.

The chain carries TRBV3-1 (or the pseudogene TRBV3-2) and TRBJ1-2; possible D gene TRBD1, 6 bases. The CDR3 loop spans 17 amino acids. V was clipped by 2 bases and J by 7 bases, with 23 bases between them. Germline assignment: CDR1 LGHDT and CDR2 YNNKEL (reference sequence). In nucleotides, the CDR3 is TGTGCCAGCAGCCAACTATTATCAGGGGCCGTCGGCGGTGGCTACACCTTC. This translates into CASSQLLSGAVGGGYTF.

V gene TRBV28 combines with J gene TRBJ2-7, with TRBD1 matching 8 bases. This CDR3 has 19 residues. The trim removed 2 bases at V and 2 bases at J, leaving 17 bases unmatched. Germline lookup yields CDR1 MDHEN and CDR2 SYDVKM. The CDR3 nucleotides are TGTGCCAGCAGTTTAAGAGAGGTCACCAGGGGGCATATGCCCTACGAGCAGTACTTC. As protein: CASSLREVTRGHMPYEQYF.

The CDR3 reads CASSVRVDTEAFF. CDR3 bases: TGTGCCAGCAGCGTAAGAGTGGACACTGAAGCTTTCTTT. The rearrangement joins TRBV7-3 to TRBJ1-1; D remains ambiguous. The V end was cut by 5 bases, the J end by 3 bases, with 10 bases between. This CDR3 spans 13 amino acids. Germline-derived CDR1 and CDR2 are SGHTA and FQGTGA.

The chain combines TRBV5-1 with TRBJ1-2; 12 bases align to TRBD1. The CDR3 has 15 amino acids. J lost 3 bases, V lost 4 bases, and 4 bases had no gene match. The germline gives CDR1 SGHRS, CDR2 YFSETQ. The CDR3 reads CASSRGQGAYYGYTF. For the CDR3, the DNA is TGCGCCAGCAGCAGGGGACAGGGGGCGTACTATGGCTACACCTTC.

V is TRBV7-2 and J is TRBJ2-4; D is undetermined. The CDR3 is 17 amino acids. Between the trimmed V and J ends, which lost 1 base and 0 bases, there was a span of 13 bases. CDR1 and CDR2 from the germline V gene are SGHTA and FQGNSA. The CDR3 DNA sequence: TGTGCCAGCAGCTTAGAAAGTAGAGGCTTAGCCAAAAACATTCAGTACTTC. It encodes CASSLESRGLAKNIQYF. Together with reference TRBV7-2 and TRBJ2-4, the CDR3 gives the full variable domain: GAGVSQSPSNKVTEKGKDVELRCDPISGHTALYWYRQSLGQGLEFLIYFQGNSAPDKSGLPSDRFSAERTGGSVSTLTIQRTQQEDSAVYLCASSLESRGLAKNIQYFGAGTRLSVL.

This rearrangement joins TRBV10-3 to TRBJ2-2; D remains ambiguous. Germline-derived CDR1 and CDR2 are ENHRY and SYGVKD. The CDR3 covers 15 residues. The V end lost 2 bases, the J end lost 5 bases, and 12 bases lay between the germline ends. The CDR3 coding sequence is TGTGCCATCAGTGAGAGAGCTAGTGGGACCGGGGAGCTGTTTTTT. It translates to CAISERASGTGELFF.

This chain connects TRBV27 to TRBJ1-5, with 8 bases lining up with TRBD1. Germline CDR1 MNHEY, CDR2 SMNVEV (reference sequence). Trimming at V came to 0 bases and at J to 0 bases, leaving 7 bases not matched to a gene. This CDR3 has 18 amino acids. CDR3 coding DNA: TGTGCCAGCAGTTTATCTGGGCGGACAGGGTATAGCAATCAGCCCCAGCATTTT. Translation gives CASSLSGRTGYSNQPQHF.

V gene TRBV7-3 combines with J gene TRBJ2-1, with D tentatively TRBD2 (6 bases). CDR1 and CDR2 (germline): SGHTA, FQGTGA. V shed 4 bases and J shed 5 bases, with 15 bases lying between them. The CDR3 is made up of 15 amino acids. The DNA for the CDR3 is TGTGCCAGCAGCTCGAGACTAGTGGGGAACAATGAGCAGTTCTTC. Amino acid sequence: CASSSRLVGNNEQFF.

The CDR3 protein is CASSLRGQPQHF. In DNA, the CDR3 is TGTGCCAGCAGTTTAAGGGGCCAGCCCCAGCATTTT. This chain links TRBV28 with TRBJ1-5, with a weak D call TRBD1 (5 bases). This CDR3 spans 12 amino acids. From germline, CDR1 is MDHEN and CDR2 SYDVKM. V was pared by 2 bases and J by 7 bases, with 6 bases between.

The sample holds a few counts of this clone. V is TRBV5-6 and J is TRBJ1-2, with 9 bases identical to TRBD1. The junction had 10 bases not matched to a gene; V was cut back by 3 bases and J by 7 bases. Germline V lookup: CDR1 SGHDT, CDR2 YYEEEE. The CDR3 has 15 residues. The DNA of the CDR3 is TGTGCCAGCAGCTCAACAATACAGGGGGCGCGTGGCTACACCTTC. Translating it yields CASSSTIQGARGYTF.

V and J are TRBV5-6 and TRBJ1-1; 7 nucleotides agree with TRBD1. Germline CDR1 SGHDT, CDR2 YYEEEE. Trimming at V came to 0 bases and at J to 0 bases, leaving 2 bases not matched to a gene. This CDR3 spans 15 amino acids. The CDR3 loop reads CASSLGTGLNTEAFF. CDR3 in DNA: TGTGCCAGCAGCTTGGGGACAGGATTGAACACTGAAGCTTTCTTT.

This rearrangement joins TRBV24-1 to TRBJ2-3, with TRBD1 matching over 7 bases. CDR1 KGHDR and CDR2 SFDVKD come from the germline V gene. After removal of 3 bases from V and 5 bases from J, the junction contained 7 bases not matched to a gene. The CDR3 runs to 15 residues. The CDR3 coding sequence is TGTGCCACCAGTGATCCACAGGGGCGAGTAGATACGCAGTATTTT. The encoded protein is CATSDPQGRVDTQYF.

The chain links TRBV3-1 (or the pseudogene TRBV3-2) to TRBJ2-1, with D perhaps matching TRBD1 (6 bases). V was trimmed by 11 bases and J by 5 bases, leaving 13 bases between them. Germline CDR1 and CDR2: LGHDT and YNNKEL (reference sequence). CDR3 size: 12 residues. CDR3 residues: CAVQGTNNEQFF. CDR3 bases: TGTGCCGTCCAGGGGACAAACAATGAGCAGTTCTTC.

The chain recombines TRBV4-1 with TRBJ2-7; no clear D. The V and J ends lost 0 bases and 4 bases respectively, with 7 bases between them. The CDR3 is made up of 13 amino acids. CDR1 and CDR2 (germline): MGHRA, YSYEKL. The chain's CDR3 is CASSQERRYEQYF. The CDR3 DNA sequence: TGCGCCAGCAGCCAAGAACGGAGATACGAGCAGTACTTC.

V is TRBV5-6 and J is TRBJ2-7; no definite D call. Per the germline V gene, CDR1 is SGHDT and CDR2 is YYEEEE. This CDR3 is 13 amino acids long. V gave up 0 bases and J gave up 12 bases, with 16 bases separating them. CDR3 nucleotides: TGTGCCAGCAGCTTGGGGCAGGAAGTTTCAGGGTACTTC. This gives the protein CASSLGQEVSGYF.

V is TRBV3-1 (or the pseudogene TRBV3-2) and J is TRBJ1-1; 9 nucleotides align to TRBD1. Germline trimming cut 3 bases from V and 5 bases from J; bases unmatched to any gene: 4. CDR3 length: 14 amino acids. From germline, CDR1 is LGHDT and CDR2 YNNKEL (reference sequence). CDR3 bases: TGTGCCAGCAGCCACACGACAGGGGGGACTGAAGCTTTCTTT. Encoded protein: CASSHTTGGTEAFF.

V and J are TRBV10-3 and TRBJ1-6, with D unresolved. Trimming cost V 6 bases and J 7 bases, with 10 bases left between them. This CDR3 comprises 13 residues. The germline gives CDR1 ENHRY, CDR2 SYGVKD. The CDR3 spells CAIRGLGNSPLHF. CDR3 nucleotide sequence: TGTGCCATCAGAGGACTGGGAAATTCACCCCTCCACTTT.

This sequence joins TRBV28 and TRBJ2-2; tentative D call: TRBD1 (6 bases). The CDR3 is made up of 15 amino acids. CDR1 and CDR2 from the germline V gene are MDHEN and SYDVKM. The V and J ends lost 6 bases and 1 base respectively, with 12 bases between them. This chain's CDR3 is CASSSPGQNTGELFF. The DNA of the CDR3 is TGTGCCAGCAGCTCGCCGGGACAGAACACCGGGGAGCTGTTTTTT.

The chain joins TRBV6-1 to TRBJ1-5; 7 nucleotides agree with TRBD1. Trimming removed 2 bases from V and 7 bases from J; junction bases left unmatched: 8. Germline CDR1 reads MNHNS; CDR2 reads SASEGT. The CDR3 loop spans 15 amino acids. In nucleotides, the CDR3 is TGTGCCAGCAGTGAATCAGGGGGAAGTGGGCAGCCCCAGCATTTT. Protein product: CASSESGGSGQPQHF.